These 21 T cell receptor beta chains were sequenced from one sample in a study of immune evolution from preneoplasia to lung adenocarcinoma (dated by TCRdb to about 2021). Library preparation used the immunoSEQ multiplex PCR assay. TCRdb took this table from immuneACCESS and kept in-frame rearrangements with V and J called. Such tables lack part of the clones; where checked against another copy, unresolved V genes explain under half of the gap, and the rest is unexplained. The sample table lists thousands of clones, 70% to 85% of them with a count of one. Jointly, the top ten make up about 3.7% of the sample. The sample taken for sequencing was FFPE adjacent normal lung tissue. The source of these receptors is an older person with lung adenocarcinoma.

CDR3 loop: CASRQGPYNEQFF. CDR3 nucleotides: TGCGCCAGCAGACAGGGGCCGTACAATGAGCAGTTCTTC. The chain links TRBV5-1 to TRBJ2-1, with TRBD1 matching over 7 bases. The V gene end was trimmed by 5 bases and the J gene end by 4 bases; junction bases not matched to a gene: 3. This CDR3 spans 13 amino acids. The germline CDR1 and CDR2 sequences are SGHRS and YFSETQ.

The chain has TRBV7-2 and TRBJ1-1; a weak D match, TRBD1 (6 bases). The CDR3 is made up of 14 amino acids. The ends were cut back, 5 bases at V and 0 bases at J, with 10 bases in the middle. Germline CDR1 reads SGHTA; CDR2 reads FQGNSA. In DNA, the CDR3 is TGTGCCAGCAGCCGGACAGCACTGAACACTGAAGCTTTCTTT. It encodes CASSRTALNTEAFF.

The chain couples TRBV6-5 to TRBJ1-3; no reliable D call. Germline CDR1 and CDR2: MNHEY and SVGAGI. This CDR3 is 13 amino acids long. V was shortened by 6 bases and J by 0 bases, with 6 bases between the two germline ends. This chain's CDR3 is CASRLSSGNTIYF. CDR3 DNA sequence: TGTGCCAGCAGGCTCAGCTCTGGAAACACCATATATTTT.

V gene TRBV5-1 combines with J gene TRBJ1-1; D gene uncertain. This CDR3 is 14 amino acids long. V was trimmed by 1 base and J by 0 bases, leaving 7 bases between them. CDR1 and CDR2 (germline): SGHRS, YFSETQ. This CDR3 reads CASSLSGVNTEAFF. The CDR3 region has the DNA TGCGCCAGCAGCTTGTCGGGAGTGAACACTGAAGCTTTCTTT.

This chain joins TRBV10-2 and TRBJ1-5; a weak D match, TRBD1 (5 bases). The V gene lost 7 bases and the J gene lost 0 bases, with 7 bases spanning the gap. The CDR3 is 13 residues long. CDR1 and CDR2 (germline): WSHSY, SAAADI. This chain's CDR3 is CASKDTSNQPQHF. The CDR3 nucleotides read TGCGCCAGCAAGGACACTAGCAATCAGCCCCAGCATTTT.

The CDR3 reads CAIPPLLGLGSGANVLTF. CDR3 in DNA: TGTGCCATCCCACCATTACTTGGGCTGGGCTCTGGGGCCAACGTCCTGACTTTC. V and J are TRBV5-8 and TRBJ2-6; D gene uncertain. V lost 9 bases, J lost 0 bases, and 22 bases lay in between. The germline gives CDR1 SGHTS, CDR2 YDEGEE. The length of the CDR3 is 18 residues.

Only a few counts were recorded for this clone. CDR3 region: CASRPPAGGPSEQYF. In nucleotides, the CDR3 is TGTGCCAGCAGGCCCCCAGCGGGGGGCCCTAGCGAGCAGTACTTC. The chain has TRBV6-6 and TRBJ2-7, with 9 nucleotides matching TRBD2. The V gene's germline CDR1 is MNHNY and CDR2 SVGAGI (reference sequence). The trim removed 6 bases at V and 6 bases at J, leaving 12 bases unmatched. This CDR3 has 15 amino acids.

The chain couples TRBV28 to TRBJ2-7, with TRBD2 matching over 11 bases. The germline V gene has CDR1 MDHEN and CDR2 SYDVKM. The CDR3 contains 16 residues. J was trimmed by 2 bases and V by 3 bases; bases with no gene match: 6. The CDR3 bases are TGTGCCAGCAGTTTGACTAGCGGGACCTGGGCCTACGAGCAGTACTTC. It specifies CASSLTSGTWAYEQYF.

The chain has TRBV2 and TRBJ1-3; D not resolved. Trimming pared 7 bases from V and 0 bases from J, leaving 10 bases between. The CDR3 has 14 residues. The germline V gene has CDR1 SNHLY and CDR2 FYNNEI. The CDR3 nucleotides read TGTGCCAGCAAACCGGATACCTCTGGAAACACCATATATTTT. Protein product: CASKPDTSGNTIYF.

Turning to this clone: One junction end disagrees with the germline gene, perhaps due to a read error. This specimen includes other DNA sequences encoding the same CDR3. CDR3 region: CASSQGSGGVYF. CDR3 nucleotide sequence: TGTGCCAGTAGCCAAGGTTCGGGAGGGGTGTATTTT. The chain is built from TRBV14 and TRBJ2-3, with 8 bases matching TRBD2. The CDR3 runs to 12 residues. Looked up from germline, CDR1 is SGHDN and CDR2 is FVKESK.

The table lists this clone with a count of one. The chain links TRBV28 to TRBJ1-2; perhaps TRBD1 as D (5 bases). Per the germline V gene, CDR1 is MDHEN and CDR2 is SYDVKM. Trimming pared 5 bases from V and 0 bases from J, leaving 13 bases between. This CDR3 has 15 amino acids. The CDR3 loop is CASSSFDRANYGYTF. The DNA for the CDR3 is TGTGCCAGCAGTAGCTTCGACAGAGCTAACTATGGCTACACCTTC.

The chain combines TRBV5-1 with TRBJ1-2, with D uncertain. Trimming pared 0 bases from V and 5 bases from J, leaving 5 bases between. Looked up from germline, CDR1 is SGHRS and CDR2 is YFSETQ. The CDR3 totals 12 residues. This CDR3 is CASSLGLYGYTF. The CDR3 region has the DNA TGCGCCAGCAGCTTGGGGCTTTATGGCTACACCTTC.

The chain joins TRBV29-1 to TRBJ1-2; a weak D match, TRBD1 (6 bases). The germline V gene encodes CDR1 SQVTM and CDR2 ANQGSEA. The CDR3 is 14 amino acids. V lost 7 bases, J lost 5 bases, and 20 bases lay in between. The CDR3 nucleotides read TGCAGCGGGGGTCCCACAGGGTTTTCTTATGGCTACACCTTC. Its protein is CSGGPTGFSYGYTF.

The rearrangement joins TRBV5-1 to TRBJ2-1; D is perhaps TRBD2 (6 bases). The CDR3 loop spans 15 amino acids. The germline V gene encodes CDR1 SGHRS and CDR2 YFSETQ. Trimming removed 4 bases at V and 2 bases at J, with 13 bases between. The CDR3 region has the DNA TGCGCCAGCAGCCCCCGGGGAGGCGCCTACAATGAGCAGTTCTTC. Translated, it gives CASSPRGGAYNEQFF.

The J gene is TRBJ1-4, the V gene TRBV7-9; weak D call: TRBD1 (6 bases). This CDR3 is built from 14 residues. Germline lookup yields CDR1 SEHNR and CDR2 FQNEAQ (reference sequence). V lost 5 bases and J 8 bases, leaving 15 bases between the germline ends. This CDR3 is CASSLTGMKEKLFF. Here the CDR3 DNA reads TGTGCCAGCAGCCTGACAGGCATGAAAGAAAAACTGTTTTTT.

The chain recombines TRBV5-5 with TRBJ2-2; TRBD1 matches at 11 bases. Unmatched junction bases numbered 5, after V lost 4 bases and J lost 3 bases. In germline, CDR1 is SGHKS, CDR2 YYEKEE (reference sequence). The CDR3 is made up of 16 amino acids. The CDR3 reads CASSPRTGGYTGELFF. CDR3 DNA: TGTGCCAGCAGCCCCCGGACAGGGGGCTACACCGGGGAGCTGTTTTTT. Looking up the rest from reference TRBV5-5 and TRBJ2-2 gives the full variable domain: DAGVTQSPTHLIKTRGQQVTLRCSPISGHKSVSWYQQVLGQGPQFIFQYYEKEERGRGNFPDRFSARQFPNYSSELNVNALLLGDSALYLCASSPRTGGYTGELFFGEGSRLTVL.

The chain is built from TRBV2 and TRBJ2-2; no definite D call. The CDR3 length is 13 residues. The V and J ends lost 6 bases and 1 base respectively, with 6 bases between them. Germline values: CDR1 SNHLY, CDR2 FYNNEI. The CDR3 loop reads CASRGVNTGELFF. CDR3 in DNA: TGTGCCAGCAGGGGCGTGAACACCGGGGAGCTGTTTTTT.

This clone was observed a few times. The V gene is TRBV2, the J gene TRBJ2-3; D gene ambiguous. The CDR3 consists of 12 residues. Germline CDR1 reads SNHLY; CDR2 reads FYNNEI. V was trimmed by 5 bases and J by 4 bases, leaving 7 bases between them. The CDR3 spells CASSQGSDTQYF. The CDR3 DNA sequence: TGTGCCAGCAGTCAAGGGTCAGATACGCAGTATTTT.

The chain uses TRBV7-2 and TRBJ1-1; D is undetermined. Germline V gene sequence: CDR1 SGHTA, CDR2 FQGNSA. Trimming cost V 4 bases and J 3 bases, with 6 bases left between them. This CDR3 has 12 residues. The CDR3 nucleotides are TGTGCCAGCAGCTCCCTGGACACTGAAGCTTTCTTT. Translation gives CASSSLDTEAFF.

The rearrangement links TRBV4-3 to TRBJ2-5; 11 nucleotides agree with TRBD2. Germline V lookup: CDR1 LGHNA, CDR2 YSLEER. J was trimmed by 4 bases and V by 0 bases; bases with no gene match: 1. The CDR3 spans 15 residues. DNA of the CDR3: TGCGCCAGCAGCCAAGAGGGGACTAGCGGAGAGACCCAGTACTTC. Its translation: CASSQEGTSGETQYF.

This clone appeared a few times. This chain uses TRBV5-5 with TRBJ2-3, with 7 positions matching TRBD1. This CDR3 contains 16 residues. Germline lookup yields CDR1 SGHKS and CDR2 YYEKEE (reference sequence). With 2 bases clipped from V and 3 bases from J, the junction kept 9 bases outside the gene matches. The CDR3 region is CASSLGGRWQTDTQYF. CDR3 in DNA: TGTGCCAGCAGCTTAGGGGGCAGGTGGCAAACAGATACGCAGTATTTT.